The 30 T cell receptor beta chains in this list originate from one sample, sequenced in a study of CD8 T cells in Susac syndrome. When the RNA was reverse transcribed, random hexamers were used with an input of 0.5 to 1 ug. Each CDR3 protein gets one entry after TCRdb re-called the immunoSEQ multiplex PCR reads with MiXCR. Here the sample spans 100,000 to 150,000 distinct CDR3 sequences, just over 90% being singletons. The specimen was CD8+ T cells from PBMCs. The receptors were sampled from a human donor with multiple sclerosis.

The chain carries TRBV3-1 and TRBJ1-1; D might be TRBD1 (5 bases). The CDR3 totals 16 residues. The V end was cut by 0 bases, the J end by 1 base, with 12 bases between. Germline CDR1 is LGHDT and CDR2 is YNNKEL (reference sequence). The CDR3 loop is CASSQDSWGKNTEAFF. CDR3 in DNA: TGTGCCAGCAGCCAAGATTCGTGGGGGAAGAACACTGAAGCTTTCTTT.

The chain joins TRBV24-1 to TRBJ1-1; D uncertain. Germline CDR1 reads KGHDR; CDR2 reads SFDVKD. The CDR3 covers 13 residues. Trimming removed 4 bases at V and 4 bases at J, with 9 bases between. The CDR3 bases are TGTGCCACCAGTGACATAGGGCTCACTGAAGCTTTCTTT. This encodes CATSDIGLTEAFF.

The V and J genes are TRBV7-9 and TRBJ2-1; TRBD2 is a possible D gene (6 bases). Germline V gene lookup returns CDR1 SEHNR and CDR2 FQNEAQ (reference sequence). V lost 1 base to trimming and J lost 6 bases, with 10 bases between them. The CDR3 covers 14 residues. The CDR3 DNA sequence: TGTGCCAGCAGCTTAGAGGGACTTATCAATGAGCAGTTCTTC. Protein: CASSLEGLINEQFF.

The CDR3 is CARPGQGFWCSQPQHF. For the CDR3, the DNA is TGTGCCAGACCGGGACAAGGATTTTGGTGTAGTCAGCCCCAGCATTTT. The gene calls are TRBV25-1 and TRBJ1-5; D perhaps matches TRBD1 (6 bases). The CDR3 consists of 16 residues. V gave up 9 bases and J gave up 6 bases, with 24 bases separating them. The germline V gene has CDR1 MGHDK and CDR2 SYGVNS.

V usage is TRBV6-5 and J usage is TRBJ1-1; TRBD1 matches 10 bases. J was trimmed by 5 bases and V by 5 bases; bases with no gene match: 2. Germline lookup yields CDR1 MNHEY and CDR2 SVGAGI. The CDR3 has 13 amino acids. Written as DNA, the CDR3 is TGTGCCAGCAGTCCGGACAGGGGGACTGAAGCTTTCTTT. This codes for CASSPDRGTEAFF.

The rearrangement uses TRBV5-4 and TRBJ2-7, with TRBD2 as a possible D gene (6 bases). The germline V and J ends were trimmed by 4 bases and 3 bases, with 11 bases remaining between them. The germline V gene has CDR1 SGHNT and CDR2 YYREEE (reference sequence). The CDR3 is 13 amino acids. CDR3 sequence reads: CASSGGNGYEQYV. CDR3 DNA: TGTGCCAGCAGCGGAGGGAACGGCTACGAGCAGTACGTC.

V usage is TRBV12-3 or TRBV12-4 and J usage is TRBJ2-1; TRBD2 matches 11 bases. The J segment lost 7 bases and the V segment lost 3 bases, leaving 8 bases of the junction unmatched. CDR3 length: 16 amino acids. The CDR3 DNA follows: TGTGCCAGCAGTTTCTCGCTAGCGGGGGGTGGTAATGAGCAGTTCTTC. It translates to CASSFSLAGGGNEQFF.

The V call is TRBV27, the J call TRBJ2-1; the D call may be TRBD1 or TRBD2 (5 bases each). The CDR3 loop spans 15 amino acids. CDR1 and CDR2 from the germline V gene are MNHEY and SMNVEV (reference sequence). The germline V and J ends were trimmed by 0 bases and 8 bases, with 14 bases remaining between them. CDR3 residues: CASSLSLSLGDEQFF. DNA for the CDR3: TGTGCCAGCAGTTTATCGTTAAGTCTGGGGGATGAGCAGTTCTTC.

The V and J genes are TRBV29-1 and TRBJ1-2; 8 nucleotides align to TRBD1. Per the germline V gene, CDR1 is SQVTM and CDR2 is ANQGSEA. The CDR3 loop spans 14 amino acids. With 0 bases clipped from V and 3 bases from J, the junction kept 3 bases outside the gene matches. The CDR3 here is CSVEEGTGDYGYTF. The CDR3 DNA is TGCAGCGTTGAAGAGGGGACAGGCGACTATGGCTACACCTTC.

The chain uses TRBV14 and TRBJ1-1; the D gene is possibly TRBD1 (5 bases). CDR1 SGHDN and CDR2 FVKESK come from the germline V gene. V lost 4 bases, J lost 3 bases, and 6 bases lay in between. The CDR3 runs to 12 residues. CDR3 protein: CASSPGYTEAFF. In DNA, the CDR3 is TGTGCCAGCAGCCCAGGGTACACTGAAGCTTTCTTT.

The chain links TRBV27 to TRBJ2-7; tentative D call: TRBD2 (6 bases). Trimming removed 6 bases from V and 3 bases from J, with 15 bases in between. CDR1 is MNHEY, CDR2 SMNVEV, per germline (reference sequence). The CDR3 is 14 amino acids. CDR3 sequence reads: CASSPDAGIYEQYF. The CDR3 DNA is TGTGCCAGCAGCCCCGACGCGGGGATCTACGAGCAGTACTTC.

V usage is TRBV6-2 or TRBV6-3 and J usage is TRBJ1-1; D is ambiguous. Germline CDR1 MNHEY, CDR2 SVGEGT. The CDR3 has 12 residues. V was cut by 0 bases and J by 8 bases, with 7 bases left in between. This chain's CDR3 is CASSYSSLEAFF. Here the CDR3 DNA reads TGTGCCAGCAGTTACTCGAGCCTAGAAGCTTTCTTT.

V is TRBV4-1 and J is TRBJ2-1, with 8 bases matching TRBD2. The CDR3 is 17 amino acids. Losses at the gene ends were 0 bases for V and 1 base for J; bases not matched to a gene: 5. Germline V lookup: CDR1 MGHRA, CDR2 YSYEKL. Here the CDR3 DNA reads TGCGCCAGCAGCCAAGAAGTGAAGCGGGAGTCCTACAATGAGCAGTTCTTC. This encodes CASSQEVKRESYNEQFF.

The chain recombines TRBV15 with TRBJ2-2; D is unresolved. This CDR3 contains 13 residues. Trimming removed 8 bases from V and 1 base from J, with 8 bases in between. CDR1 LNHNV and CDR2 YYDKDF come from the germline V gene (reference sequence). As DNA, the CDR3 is TGTGCCACCTCTGGGGAGAACACCGGGGAGCTGTTTTTT. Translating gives CATSGENTGELFF.

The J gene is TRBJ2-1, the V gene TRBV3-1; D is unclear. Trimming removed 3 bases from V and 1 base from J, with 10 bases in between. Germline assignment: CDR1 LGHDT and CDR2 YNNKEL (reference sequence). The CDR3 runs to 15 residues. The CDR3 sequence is CASSQARLSYNEQFF. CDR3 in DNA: TGTGCCAGCAGCCAGGCTAGGTTATCCTACAATGAGCAGTTCTTC.

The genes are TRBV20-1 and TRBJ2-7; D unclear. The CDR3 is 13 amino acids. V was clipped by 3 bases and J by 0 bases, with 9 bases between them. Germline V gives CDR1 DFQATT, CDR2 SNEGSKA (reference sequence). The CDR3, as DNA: TGCAGTGCTAGGTCTAGACACTCCTACGAGCAGTACTTC. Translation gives CSARSRHSYEQYF.

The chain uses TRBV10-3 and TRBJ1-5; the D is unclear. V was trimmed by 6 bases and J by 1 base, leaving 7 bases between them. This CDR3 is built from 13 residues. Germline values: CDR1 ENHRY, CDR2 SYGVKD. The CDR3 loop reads CAISGDSNQPQHF. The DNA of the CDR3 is TGTGCCATCAGCGGAGACAGCAATCAGCCCCAGCATTTT.

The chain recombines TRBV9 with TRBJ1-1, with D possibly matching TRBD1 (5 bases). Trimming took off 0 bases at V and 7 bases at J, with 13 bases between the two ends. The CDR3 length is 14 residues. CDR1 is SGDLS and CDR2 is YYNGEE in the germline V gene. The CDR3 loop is CASSVASGDDEAFF. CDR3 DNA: TGTGCCAGCAGCGTAGCGTCGGGGGACGATGAAGCTTTCTTT.

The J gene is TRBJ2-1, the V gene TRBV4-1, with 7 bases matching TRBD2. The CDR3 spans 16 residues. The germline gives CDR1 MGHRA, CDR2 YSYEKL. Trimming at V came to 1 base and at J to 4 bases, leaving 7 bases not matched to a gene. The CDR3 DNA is TGCGCCAGCAGCCAAGTAGGGCGGGAGAAATACAATGAGCAGTTCTTC. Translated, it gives CASSQVGREKYNEQFF.

The CDR3 here is CATSTGGIEAFF. The CDR3 DNA reads as TGTGCCACCTCGACAGGGGGCATTGAAGCTTTCTTT. The chain employs TRBV25-1 and TRBJ1-1; 10 nucleotides match TRBD1. Trimming cost V 10 bases and J 7 bases; bases outside gene matches: 6. Looked up from germline, CDR1 is MGHDK and CDR2 is SYGVNS. The CDR3 spans 12 residues. The whole variable domain, filled in from reference TRBV25-1 and TRBJ1-1, reads EADIYQTPRYLVIGTGKKITLECSQTMGHDKMYWYQQDPGMELHLIHYSYGVNSTEKGDLSSESTVSRIRTEHFPLTLESARPSHTSQYLCATSTGGIEAFFGQGTRLTVV.

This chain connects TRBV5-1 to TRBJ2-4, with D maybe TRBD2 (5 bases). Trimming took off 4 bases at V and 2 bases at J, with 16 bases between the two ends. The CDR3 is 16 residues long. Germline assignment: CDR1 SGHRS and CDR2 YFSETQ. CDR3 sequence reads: CASSPVGGSPKNIQYF. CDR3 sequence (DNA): TGCGCCAGCAGCCCGGTCGGCGGGTCCCCCAAAAACATTCAGTACTTC.

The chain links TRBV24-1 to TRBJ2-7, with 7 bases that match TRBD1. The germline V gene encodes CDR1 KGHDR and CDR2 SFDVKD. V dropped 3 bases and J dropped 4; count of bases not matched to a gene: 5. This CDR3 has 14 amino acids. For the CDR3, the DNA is TGTGCCACCAGTGATCGGGCAGGGGGATACGAGCAGTACTTC. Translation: CATSDRAGGYEQYF.

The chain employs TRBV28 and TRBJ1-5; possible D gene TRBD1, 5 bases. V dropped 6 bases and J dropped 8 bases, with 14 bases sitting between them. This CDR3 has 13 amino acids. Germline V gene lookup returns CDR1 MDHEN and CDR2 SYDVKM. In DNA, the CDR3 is TGTGCCAGCAGGGACACGACCGTTGAGCCCCAGCATTTT. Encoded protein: CASRDTTVEPQHF.

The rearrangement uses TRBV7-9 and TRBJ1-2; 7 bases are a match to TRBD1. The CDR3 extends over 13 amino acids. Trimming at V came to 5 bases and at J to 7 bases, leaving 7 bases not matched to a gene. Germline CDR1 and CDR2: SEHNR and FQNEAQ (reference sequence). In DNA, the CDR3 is TGTGCCAGCAGCCCCGAGGGACAGATTGGCTACACCTTC. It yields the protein CASSPEGQIGYTF.

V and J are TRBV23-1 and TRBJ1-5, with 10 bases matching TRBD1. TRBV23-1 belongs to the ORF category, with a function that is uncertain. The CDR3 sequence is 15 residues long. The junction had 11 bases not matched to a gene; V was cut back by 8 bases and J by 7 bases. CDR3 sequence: CASGLNRDRGQPQHF. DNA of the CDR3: TGCGCCAGCGGTCTCAACCGGGACAGGGGACAGCCCCAGCATTTT.

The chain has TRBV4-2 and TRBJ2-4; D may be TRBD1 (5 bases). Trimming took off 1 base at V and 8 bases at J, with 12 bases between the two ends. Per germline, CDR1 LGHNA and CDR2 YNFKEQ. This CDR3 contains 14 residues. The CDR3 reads CASSQASGRDIQYF. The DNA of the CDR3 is TGTGCCAGCAGCCAAGCCTCAGGCAGGGACATTCAGTACTTC.

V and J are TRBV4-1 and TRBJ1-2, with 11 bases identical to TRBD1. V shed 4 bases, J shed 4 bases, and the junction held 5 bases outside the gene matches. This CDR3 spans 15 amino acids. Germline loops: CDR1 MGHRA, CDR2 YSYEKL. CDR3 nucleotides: TGCGCCAGCAGCCCTTCGGGACAGGGGGGCTATGGCTACACCTTC. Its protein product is CASSPSGQGGYGYTF.

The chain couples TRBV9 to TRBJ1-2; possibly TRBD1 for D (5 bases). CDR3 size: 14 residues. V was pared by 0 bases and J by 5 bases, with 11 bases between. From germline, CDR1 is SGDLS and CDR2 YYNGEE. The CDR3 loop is CASSVGQGLYGYTF. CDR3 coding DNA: TGTGCCAGCAGCGTAGGCCAGGGCCTTTATGGCTACACCTTC.

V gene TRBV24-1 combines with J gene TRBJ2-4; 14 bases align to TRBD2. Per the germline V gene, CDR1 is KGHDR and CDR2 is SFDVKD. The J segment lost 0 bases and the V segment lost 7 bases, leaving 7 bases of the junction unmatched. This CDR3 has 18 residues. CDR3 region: CATSGTSGGDIAKNIQYF. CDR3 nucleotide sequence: TGTGCCACCAGCGGGACTAGCGGGGGTGATATAGCCAAAAACATTCAGTACTTC.

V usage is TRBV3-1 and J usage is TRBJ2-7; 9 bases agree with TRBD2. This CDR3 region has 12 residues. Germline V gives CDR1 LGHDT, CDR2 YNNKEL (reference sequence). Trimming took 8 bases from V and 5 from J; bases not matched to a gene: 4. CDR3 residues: CASAGGSNEQYF. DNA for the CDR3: TGTGCCAGCGCGGGGGGGTCGAACGAGCAGTACTTC.